A selection of T cell receptor beta chains follows, all from one sample in a study of CD8+ T cells in alopecia areata. The table came from immunoSEQ multiplex PCR; TCRdb's copy has only in-frame clones and leaves some out. In the table there are about 190,000 clones, about three fifths of which are singletons. Sequencing used CD4+ T cells sorted from blood, obtained at week 24, from a patient treated with tofacitinib. The receptors here all came from a human donor with alopecia areata. CDR3s include the opening cysteine and the closing phenylalanine or tryptophan. The order of the fields is clone size, V gene, J gene, CDR3 length, D gene, CDR3 DNA, CDR3 protein. D genes are given only for firm matches. Clone sizes are given selectively: once, few, many, or a class where the clone is expanded.

>.|TRBV27|TRBJ1-1|14|.
TGTGCCAGCAGTTTATTAGCCATGAACACTGAAGCTTTCTTT
CASSLLAMNTEAFF
>few|TRBV19|TRBJ1-1|14|TRBD1
TGTGCCAGTAGTACAGGGGGATTGAACACTGAAGCTTTCTTT
CASSTGGLNTEAFF
>.|TRBV10-3|TRBJ2-7|15|TRBD1
TGTGCCATCAGTGGAAGGACAGGGGGGCCCTACGAGCAGTACTTC
CAISGRTGGPYEQYF
>few|TRBV30|TRBJ1-1|13|TRBD1
TGTGCCTGGAGGGGACAGCTGAGAACTGAAGCTTTCTTT
CAWRGQLRTEAFF
>.|TRBV27|TRBJ2-4|15|.
TGTGCCAGCAGTTTTCTTCCCTTAGCCAAAAACATTCAGTACTTC
CASSFLPLAKNIQYF
>.|TRBV9|TRBJ1-4|9|.
TGTGCCAGCAGCGCGACAGATTTTTTT
CASSATDFF
>.|TRBV5-1|TRBJ2-3|13|.
TGCGCCAGCAGCTTAGAGGGTACAGATACGCAGTATTTT
CASSLEGTDTQYF
>.|TRBV7-9|TRBJ2-7|15|TRBD2
TGTGCCAGCAGCCAAGACGGCGGGGGGGTCAACGAGCAGTACTTC
CASSQDGGGVNEQYF
>few|TRBV25-1|TRBJ1-2|12|.
TGTGCCAGCAGTACAGAATTTTATGGCTACACCTTC
CASSTEFYGYTF
>few|TRBV14|TRBJ1-6|14|.
TGTGCCAGCAGCCAAGTCGCCAGGGGCAGTAACCTCCACTTT
CASSQVARGSNLHF
>.|TRBV7-2|TRBJ1-2|15|.
TGTGCCAGCAGCTTAGCGCTCCCAGGGATCTCTGGCTACACCTTC
CASSLALPGISGYTF
>few|TRBV10-3|TRBJ1-5|13|.
TGTGCCATCAGTGGCACGATCGATCAGCCCCAGCATTTT
CAISGTIDQPQHF
>few|TRBV7-2|TRBJ2-5|12|.
TGTGCCAGCAGCCAATCTGTAGAGACCCAGTACTTC
CASSQSVETQYF
>.|TRBV5-1|TRBJ2-3|17|TRBD1
TGCGCCAGCAGCCTCGGAAAGCCAGGGGGTGGCACAGATACGCAGTATTTT
CASSLGKPGGGTDTQYF
>.|TRBV7-9|TRBJ2-3|16|TRBD2
TGTGCCAGCAGCCCCGGACTAGCGGGGGGTAAGAATACGCAGTATTTT
CASSPGLAGGKNTQYF
>.|TRBV29-1|TRBJ2-1|15|TRBD2
TGCAGCGTTGAAATGGTAGCGGGGAGGAACAATGAGCAGTTCTTC
CSVEMVAGRNNEQFF
>.|TRBV30|TRBJ1-2|14|.
TGTGCCTGGTTGACCCCAGGGTTCGGTGGTGGCTACACCTTC
CAWLTPGFGGGYTF
>.|TRBV30|TRBJ1-5|13|.
TGTGCCTGGAGTGTGGGATTGGATCAGCCCCAGCATTTT
CAWSVGLDQPQHF
>.|TRBV5-6|TRBJ2-3|14|.
TGTGCCAGCAGCTTTTGGACATTCACAGATACGCAGTATTTT
CASSFWTFTDTQYF
>.|TRBV29-1|TRBJ2-7|12|.
TGCAGCGTTGTCGTACCTTCCTACGAGCAGTACTTC
CSVVVPSYEQYF
>.|TRBV18|TRBJ2-6|15|.
TGTGCCAGCTCACCGCGGTCGCAAGTGGCCAACGTCCTGACTTTC
CASSPRSQVANVLTF
>.|TRBV27|TRBJ2-7|13|.
TGTGCCAGCGGAATGACGCCCACCTACGAGCAGTACTTC
CASGMTPTYEQYF
>.|TRBV5-1|TRBJ1-6|16|TRBD1
TGCGCCAGCAGCGTCGGGACAGGGGGCGCGTATTCACCCCTCCACTTT
CASSVGTGGAYSPLHF
>.|TRBV7-8|TRBJ2-3|16|.
TGTGCCAGCAGCTTAACCTATACTGGGAACACAGATACGCAGTATTTT
CASSLTYTGNTDTQYF
>.|TRBV30|TRBJ1-6|16|.
TGTGCCTGGAGTGTACCCTCTGCCTCCTATAATTCACCCCTCCACTTT
CAWSVPSASYNSPLHF
>.|TRBV27|TRBJ1-1|13|TRBD1
TGTGCCAGCACCCGGGACAGATGGACTGAAGCTTTCTTT
CASTRDRWTEAFF
>few|TRBV21-1|TRBJ1-1|16|.
TGTGCCAGCAGCATACCGGGACGCCTCCTGAACACTGAAGCTTTCTTT
CASSIPGRLLNTEAFF
>.|TRBV7-2|TRBJ2-7|16|.
TGTGCCAGCAGCTTAGTAGCGGCAAACCCCTCCTACGAGCAGTACTTC
CASSLVAANPSYEQYF
>few|TRBV10-3|TRBJ2-1|12|.
TGTGCCATCGGTGGGCCGAGCAATGAGCAGTTCTTC
CAIGGPSNEQFF